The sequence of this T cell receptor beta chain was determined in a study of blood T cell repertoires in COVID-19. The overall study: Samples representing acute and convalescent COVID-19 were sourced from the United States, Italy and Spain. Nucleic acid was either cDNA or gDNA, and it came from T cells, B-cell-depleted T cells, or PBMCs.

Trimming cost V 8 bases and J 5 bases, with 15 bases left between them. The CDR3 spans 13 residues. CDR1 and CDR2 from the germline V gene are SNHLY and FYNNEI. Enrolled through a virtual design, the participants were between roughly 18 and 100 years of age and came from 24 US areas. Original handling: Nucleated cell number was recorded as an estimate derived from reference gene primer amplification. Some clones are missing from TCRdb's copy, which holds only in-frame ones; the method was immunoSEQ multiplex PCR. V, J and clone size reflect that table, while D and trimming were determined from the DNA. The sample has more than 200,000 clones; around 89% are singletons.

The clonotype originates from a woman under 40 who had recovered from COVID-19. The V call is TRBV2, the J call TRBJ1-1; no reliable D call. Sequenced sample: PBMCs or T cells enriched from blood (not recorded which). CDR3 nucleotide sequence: TGTGCCAGCGAGGAGGCTCGGGGAACTGAAGCTTTCTTT. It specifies CASEEARGTEAFF.